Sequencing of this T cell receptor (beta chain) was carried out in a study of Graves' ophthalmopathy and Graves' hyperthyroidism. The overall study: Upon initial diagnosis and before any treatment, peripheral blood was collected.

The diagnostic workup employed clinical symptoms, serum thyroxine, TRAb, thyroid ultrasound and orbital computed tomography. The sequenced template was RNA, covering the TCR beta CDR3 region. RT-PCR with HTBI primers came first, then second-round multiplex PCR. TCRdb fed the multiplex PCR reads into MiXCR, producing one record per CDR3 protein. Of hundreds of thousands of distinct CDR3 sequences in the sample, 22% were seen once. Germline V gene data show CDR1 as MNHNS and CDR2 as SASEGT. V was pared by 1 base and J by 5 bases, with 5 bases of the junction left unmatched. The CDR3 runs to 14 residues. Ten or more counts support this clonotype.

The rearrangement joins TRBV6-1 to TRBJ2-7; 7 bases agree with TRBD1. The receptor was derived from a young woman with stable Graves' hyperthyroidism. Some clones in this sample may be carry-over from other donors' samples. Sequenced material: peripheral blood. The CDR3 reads CASSEGTGRNEQYF. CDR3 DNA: TGTGCCAGCAGTGAAGGGACAGGTCGGAACGAGCAGTACTTC.